The source of this T cell receptor beta chain is a study of blood T cell repertoires in COVID-19. Across the study: Nucleic acid was either cDNA or gDNA, and it came from T cells, B-cell-depleted T cells, or PBMCs.

This CDR3 region has 15 residues. Germline V gene data show CDR1 as SGHVS and CDR2 as FQNEAQ. V was shortened by 8 bases and J by 8 bases, with 24 bases between the two germline ends. Assay used: immunoSEQ multiplex PCR; TCRdb lists only in-frame clones, some missing. The sample includes under 150,000 clones, 88% of them seen just once. This clone was found once. What was sequenced was peripheral blood. The receptor was derived from a man in his sixties or seventies with active COVID-19. J is TRBJ1-1 and V is TRBV7-8; D might be TRBD1 (5 bases). The CDR3 coding sequence is TGTGCCAGCGGACCTCAGATGGCCGGGGGTGCCGAAGCTTTCTTT. Protein sequence: CASGPQMAGGAEAFF.